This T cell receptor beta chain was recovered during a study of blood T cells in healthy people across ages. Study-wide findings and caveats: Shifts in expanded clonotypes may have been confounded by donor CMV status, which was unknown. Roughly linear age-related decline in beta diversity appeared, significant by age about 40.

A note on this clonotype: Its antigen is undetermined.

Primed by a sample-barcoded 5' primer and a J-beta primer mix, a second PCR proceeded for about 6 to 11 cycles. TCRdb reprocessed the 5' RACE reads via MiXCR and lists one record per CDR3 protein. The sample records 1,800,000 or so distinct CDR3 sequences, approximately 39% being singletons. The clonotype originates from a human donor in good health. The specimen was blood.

The CDR3: CASSEAWRGGEADTQYF. The CDR3 DNA is TGTGCCAGCAGTGAAGCCTGGAGGGGGGGCGAGGCAGATACGCAGTATTTT. The rearrangement uses TRBV2 and TRBJ2-3, with D perhaps matching TRBD2 (7 bases). CDR1 and CDR2 from the germline V gene are SNHLY and FYNNEI. This CDR3 comprises 17 residues. V was cut by 0 bases and J by 4 bases, with 17 bases left in between.